Shown below are 7 T cell receptor beta chains from a single sample sequenced in a study of blood T cell repertoires in COVID-19 (dated by TCRdb to the early 2020s). The library was made by the immunoSEQ multiplex PCR assay. TCRdb limited this immuneACCESS table to in-frame rearrangements with V and J called. A share of clones is missing; checked studies link under half to unresolved V genes, and the rest is unexplained. Present in this sample are under 200,000 clones, around 84% of which were seen just once. 0.45% to 0.6% of the sample goes to the ten largest clones. Sequenced sample: peripheral blood. The source of these receptors is a man aged 55 to 70 with COVID-19, enrolled during active disease.

This clone was recorded once. The chain uses TRBV18 and TRBJ1-5; no definite D call. Germline CDR1 reads KGHSH; CDR2 reads LQKENI. This CDR3 has 14 residues. With 6 bases removed from V and 6 bases from J, the gap between germline ends came to 15 bases. The CDR3 sequence: CASSFREASQPQHF. CDR3 in DNA: TGTGCCAGCTCGTTCCGGGAGGCGAGTCAGCCCCAGCATTTT.

The rearrangement uses TRBV7-9 and TRBJ2-1; TRBD2 aligns across 7 bases. The CDR3 is made up of 14 amino acids. The junction had 11 bases not matched to a gene; V was cut back by 5 bases and J by 10 bases. Per germline, CDR1 SEHNR and CDR2 FQNEAQ (reference sequence). The DNA of the CDR3 is TGTGCCAGCAGCGTATCCCTAGCGGCACGGGAGCAGTTCTTC. It encodes CASSVSLAAREQFF.

The genes are TRBV9 and TRBJ1-1, with D hard to call. V lost 0 bases and J 5 bases, leaving 8 bases between the germline ends. The CDR3 is 13 amino acids. Germline V gene lookup returns CDR1 SGDLS and CDR2 YYNGEE. CDR3 sequence: CASSVEVETEAFF. The CDR3 nucleotides read TGTGCCAGCAGCGTAGAGGTGGAGACTGAAGCTTTCTTT.

The CDR3 is CASSSGRVRPQHF. CDR3 nucleotide sequence: TGTGCCAGTAGCAGTGGTCGTGTCCGTCCCCAGCATTTT. The chain uses TRBV19 and TRBJ1-5, with D uncertain. Germline-derived CDR1 and CDR2 are LNHDA and SQIVND (reference sequence). Trimming removed 6 bases at V and 10 bases at J, with 16 bases between. The CDR3 is 13 amino acids.

V is TRBV28 and J is TRBJ1-2; 7 bases are a match to TRBD1. After removal of 9 bases from V and 5 bases from J, the junction contained 3 bases not matched to a gene. Germline loops: CDR1 MDHEN, CDR2 SYDVKM. The CDR3 covers 11 residues. The CDR3 sequence is CASVQGYGYTF. In DNA form, the CDR3 reads TGTGCCAGTGTACAGGGGTATGGCTACACCTTC.

CDR3 sequence (DNA): TGTGCCAGCAAATCGGGTACAGGGTTTTACTATGGCTACACCTTC. Translated, it gives CASKSGTGFYYGYTF. V gene TRBV7-2 combines with J gene TRBJ1-2; the D gene is possibly TRBD1 (6 bases). Between the trimmed V and J ends, which lost 7 bases and 3 bases, there was a span of 18 bases. Germline V gene lookup returns CDR1 SGHTA and CDR2 FQGNSA. This CDR3 comprises 15 residues.

The chain uses TRBV7-2 and TRBJ1-2; unclear D gene. Between the trimmed V and J ends, which lost 1 base and 4 bases, there was a span of 16 bases. The CDR3 loop spans 16 amino acids. The germline gives CDR1 SGHTA, CDR2 FQGNSA. For the CDR3, the DNA is TGTGCCAGCAGCTTAGGGAGGACTGCTCAATCCTATGGCTACACCTTC. Translation: CASSLGRTAQSYGYTF.